A single sample gave rise to the 6 T cell receptor beta chains below, sequenced in a study of siplizumab effects on memory and regulatory T cells. Clones were sequenced by immunoSEQ multiplex PCR, and TCRdb holds only the in-frame ones, with some missing. The repertoire holds approximately 94,000 clones, with roughly 97% as singletons. Sequenced material: naive CD4+ T cells sorted from blood. The receptors come from a human donor in good health.

V is TRBV4-1 and J is TRBJ2-5; D remains ambiguous. CDR3 size: 17 residues. Trimming left V 2 bases short and J 3 bases short, with 19 bases between. Germline CDR1 and CDR2: MGHRA and YSYEKL. CDR3 residues: CASSQPRRSTKEETQYF. The CDR3 DNA sequence: TGCGCCAGCAGCCAACCCAGGCGGAGCACCAAGGAAGAGACCCAGTACTTC.

Here the CDR3 DNA reads TGTGCCAGCAGCGTAGGGGACGGGGGGACCACAGATACGCAGTATTTT. Translated: CASSVGDGGTTDTQYF. J is TRBJ2-3 and V is TRBV9; 7 nucleotides match TRBD2. Germline lookup yields CDR1 SGDLS and CDR2 YYNGEE. This CDR3 is built from 16 residues. Trimming took 0 bases from V and 2 from J; bases not matched to a gene: 6.

V gene TRBV9 combines with J gene TRBJ2-3; the D is unclear. Germline-derived CDR1 and CDR2 are SGDLS and YYNGEE. V was shortened by 1 base and J by 6 bases, with 9 bases between the two germline ends. The CDR3 contains 13 residues. CDR3 amino acids: CASSVRLGDTQYF. DNA of the CDR3: TGTGCCAGCAGCGTAAGGCTCGGCGATACGCAGTATTTT.

CDR3 bases: TGTGCCAGCAGTATCCCCCAAGAGACCCAGTACTTC. Protein sequence: CASSIPQETQYF. This chain uses TRBV5-4 with TRBJ2-5; D uncertain. The CDR3 has 12 amino acids. Trimming pared 5 bases from V and 1 base from J, leaving 6 bases between. CDR1 and CDR2 from the germline V gene are SGHNT and YYREEE (reference sequence).

The chain links TRBV4-3 to TRBJ2-1; D may be TRBD1 or TRBD2 (6 bases each). The CDR3 totals 15 residues. Trimming shortened V by 4 bases and J by 7 bases, and 17 bases separated the two germline ends. In germline, CDR1 is LGHNA, CDR2 YSLEER. The CDR3 here is CASSLEGGDGNEQFF. The DNA for the CDR3 is TGCGCCAGCAGCCTGGAGGGGGGCGACGGAAATGAGCAGTTCTTC.

This chain links TRBV6-4 with TRBJ1-6; no reliable D call. This CDR3 contains 13 residues. Trimming removed 5 bases at V and 7 bases at J, with 9 bases between. Per the germline V gene, CDR1 is MRHNA and CDR2 is SNTAGT. The CDR3 spells CASSSEWNSPLHF. The DNA for the CDR3 is TGTGCCAGCAGTTCGGAATGGAATTCACCCCTCCACTTT.